A single sample is the source of the 9 T cell receptor beta chains below, sequenced in a study of human T cells and chemical hapten exposure. MiXCR, run by TCRdb on the RACE reads, gives a single entry per CDR3 protein. The sample lists some 94,000 distinct CDR3 sequences, around an eighth seen once, with 2.1% in the top ten. Noted time point: patch test 1, 2 weeks after DPC sensitization. This sample's treatment: therapeutic diphenylcyclopropenone sensitization with weekly scalp DPC. The material was whole blood, obtained in connection with sensitization to the hapten diphenylcyclopropenone (DPC). These TCRs come from a woman aged 40 to 50 with alopecia areata. Some clones in this sample may be carry-over from other donors' samples.

The chain employs TRBV6-5 and TRBJ2-4, with a tentative D call TRBD1 (6 bases). CDR1 and CDR2 from the germline V gene are MNHEY and SVGAGI. V shed 7 bases and J shed 6 bases, with 13 bases lying between them. The CDR3 runs 13 residues. The CDR3 region has the DNA TGTGCCAGCATTGGGGGCCCAAGAAACATTCAGTACTTC. It is translated as CASIGGPRNIQYF.

The rearrangement links TRBV14 to TRBJ2-1; no clear D gene. The CDR3 contains 17 residues. V lost 4 bases to trimming and J lost 0 bases, with 16 bases between them. Germline CDR1 SGHDN, CDR2 FVKESK. DNA of the CDR3: TGTGCCAGCAGCCCCGGTGGCTGGGCGAGCTCCTACAATGAGCAGTTCTTC. Its translation is CASSPGGWASSYNEQFF.

The sample holds many counts of this clonotype. The V gene is TRBV10-3, the J gene TRBJ2-3, with D possibly TRBD1 on 6 matching bases. Trimming removed 7 bases at V and 3 bases at J, with 11 bases between. CDR3 size: 13 residues. The germline CDR1 and CDR2 sequences are ENHRY and SYGVKD. CDR3 loop: CAINYQGTDTQYF. The DNA for the CDR3 is TGTGCCATCAACTACCAGGGGACAGATACGCAGTATTTT.

This clonotype was found many times. The chain has TRBV20-1 and TRBJ2-3; TRBD2 matches 7 bases. Germline values: CDR1 DFQATT, CDR2 SNEGSKA (reference sequence). The CDR3 extends over 12 amino acids. V was pared by 0 bases and J by 8 bases, with 2 bases of the junction left unmatched. CDR3 sequence (DNA): TGCAGTGCTAGAGAGGGGGGGGTTACGCAGTATTTT. It specifies CSAREGGVTQYF.

This chain links TRBV7-3 with TRBJ2-2; a weak D match, TRBD2 (7 bases). Germline CDR1 SGHTA, CDR2 FQGTGA. Trimming took off 7 bases at V and 1 base at J, with 16 bases between the two ends. This CDR3 has 16 amino acids. The CDR3 region has the DNA TGTGCCAGCACCGTAGCCGGGGGGCGGAACACCGGGGAGCTGTTTTTT. Translation gives CASTVAGGRNTGELFF.

This clonotype showed up just a few times. The rearrangement links TRBV28 to TRBJ2-2; D gene ambiguous. Germline CDR1 and CDR2: MDHEN and SYDVKM. The CDR3 runs 11 residues. Between the trimmed V and J ends, which lost 1 base and 9 bases, there was a span of 3 bases. The CDR3 loop reads CASSLSRELFF. The CDR3 DNA reads TGTGCCAGCAGTTTATCCAGGGAGCTGTTTTTT.

The chain carries TRBV7-9 and TRBJ2-3; 13 bases are shared with TRBD2. This CDR3 spans 17 amino acids. Germline V gene lookup returns CDR1 SEHNR and CDR2 FQNEAQ (reference sequence). The J segment lost 0 bases and the V segment lost 5 bases, leaving 5 bases of the junction unmatched. CDR3 in DNA: TGTGCCAGCAGCACCGGGACTAGCGGGACCAGCACAGATACGCAGTATTTT. Amino acid sequence: CASSTGTSGTSTDTQYF.

This chain links TRBV4-3 with TRBJ1-2; possibly TRBD1 for D (5 bases). Trimming pared 4 bases from V and 7 bases from J, leaving 19 bases between. CDR1 and CDR2 (germline): LGHNA, YSLEER. CDR3 length: 15 amino acids. The CDR3, as DNA: TGCGCCAGCAGCCCGGCGGGGCAGGGATCTAGTGGCTACACCTTC. This translates into CASSPAGQGSSGYTF.

The chain couples TRBV7-2 to TRBJ2-1; 8 bases fit TRBD2. The CDR3 spans 11 residues. The J segment lost 15 bases and the V segment lost 5 bases, leaving 6 bases of the junction unmatched. Germline values: CDR1 SGHTA, CDR2 FQGNSA. The CDR3 loop reads CASSSGTSGFF. The CDR3, as DNA: TGTGCCAGCAGCAGCGGGACTAGTGGGTTCTTC.